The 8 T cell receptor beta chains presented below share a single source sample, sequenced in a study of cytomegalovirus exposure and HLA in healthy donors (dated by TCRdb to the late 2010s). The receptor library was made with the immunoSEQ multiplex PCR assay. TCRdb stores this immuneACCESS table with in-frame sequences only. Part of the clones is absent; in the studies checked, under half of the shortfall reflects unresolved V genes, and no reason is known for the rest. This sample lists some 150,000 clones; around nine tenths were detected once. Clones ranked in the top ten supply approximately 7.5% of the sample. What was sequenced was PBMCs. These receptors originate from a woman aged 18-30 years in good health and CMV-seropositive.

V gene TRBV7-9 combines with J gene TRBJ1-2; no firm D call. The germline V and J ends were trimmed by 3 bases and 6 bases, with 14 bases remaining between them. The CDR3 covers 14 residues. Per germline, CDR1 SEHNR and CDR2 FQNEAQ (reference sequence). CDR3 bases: TGTGCCAGCAGCTTGTCTCCGCGGGTGGATGGCTACACCTTC. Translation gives CASSLSPRVDGYTF.

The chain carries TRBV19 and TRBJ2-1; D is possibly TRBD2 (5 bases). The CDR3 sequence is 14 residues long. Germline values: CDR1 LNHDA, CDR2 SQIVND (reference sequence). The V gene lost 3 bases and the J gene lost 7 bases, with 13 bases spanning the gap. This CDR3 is CASSMPGWKNEQFF. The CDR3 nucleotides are TGTGCCAGTAGTATGCCGGGATGGAAGAATGAGCAGTTCTTC.

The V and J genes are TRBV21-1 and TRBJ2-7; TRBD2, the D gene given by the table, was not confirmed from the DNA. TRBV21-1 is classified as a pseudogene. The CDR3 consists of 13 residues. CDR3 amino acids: CASKDGNSYEQYF. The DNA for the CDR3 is TGTGCCAGCAAGGACGGGAACTCCTACGAGCAGTACTTC.

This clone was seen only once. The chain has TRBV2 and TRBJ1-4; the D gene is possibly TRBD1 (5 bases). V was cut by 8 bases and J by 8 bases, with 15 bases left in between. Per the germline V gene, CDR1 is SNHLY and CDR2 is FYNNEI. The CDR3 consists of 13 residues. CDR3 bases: TGTGCCAGCCGACAGTCCTTAGGCGAAAAACTGTTTTTT. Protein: CASRQSLGEKLFF.

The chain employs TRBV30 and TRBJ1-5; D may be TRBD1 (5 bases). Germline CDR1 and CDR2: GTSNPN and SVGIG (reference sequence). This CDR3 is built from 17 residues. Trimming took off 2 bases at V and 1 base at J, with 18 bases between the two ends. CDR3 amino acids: CAWSSDRGWRSNQPQHF. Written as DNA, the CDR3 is TGTGCCTGGAGTTCCGATAGGGGTTGGAGAAGCAATCAGCCCCAGCATTTT.

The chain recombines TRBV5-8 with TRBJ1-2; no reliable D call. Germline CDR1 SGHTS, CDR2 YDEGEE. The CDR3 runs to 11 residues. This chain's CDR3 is CGGAEYYGYTF. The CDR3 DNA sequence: TGTGGGGGAGCAGAGTACTATGGCTACACCTTC.

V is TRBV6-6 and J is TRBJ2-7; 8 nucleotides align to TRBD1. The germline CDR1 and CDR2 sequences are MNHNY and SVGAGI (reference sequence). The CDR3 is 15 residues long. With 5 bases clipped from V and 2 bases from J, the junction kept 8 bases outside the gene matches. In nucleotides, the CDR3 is TGTGCCAGCAGTCCTCCGGGACAGGCCGCCTACGAGCAGTACTTC. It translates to CASSPPGQAAYEQYF.

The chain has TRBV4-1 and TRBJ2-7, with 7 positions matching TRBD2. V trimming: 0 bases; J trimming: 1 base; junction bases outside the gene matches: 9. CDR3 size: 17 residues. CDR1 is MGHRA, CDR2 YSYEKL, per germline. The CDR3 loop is CASSQDRPAGRSYEQYF. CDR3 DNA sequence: TGCGCCAGCAGCCAAGATCGTCCAGCGGGAAGATCCTACGAGCAGTACTTC.